A single sample gave rise to the 13 T cell receptor beta chains below, sequenced in a study of blood T cell repertoires in COVID-19. Assay used: immunoSEQ multiplex PCR; TCRdb lists only in-frame clones, some missing. The sample lists 150,000 to 200,000 clones, approximately 90% occurring once. The sample taken for sequencing was peripheral blood. These receptors came from a man between 18 and 35 years old with active or convalescent COVID-19.

The rearrangement joins TRBV19 to TRBJ1-2; D is perhaps TRBD1 (6 bases). Per germline, CDR1 LNHDA and CDR2 SQIVND (reference sequence). This CDR3 region has 14 residues. V lost 1 base and J 5 bases, leaving 11 bases between the germline ends. As DNA, the CDR3 is TGTGCCAGTAGTATAGGGACAGTTCGGTATGGCTACACCTTC. Translating it yields CASSIGTVRYGYTF.

The gene calls are TRBV3-1 (or the pseudogene TRBV3-2) and TRBJ2-7, with 8 bases aligning to TRBD2. Germline CDR1 and CDR2: LGHDT and YNNKEL (reference sequence). Trimming took 1 base from V and 2 from J; bases not matched to a gene: 4. The CDR3 runs 15 residues. The CDR3 reads CASSQGYSGTYEQYF. The CDR3 DNA sequence: TGTGCCAGCAGCCAAGGTTATAGCGGGACCTACGAGCAGTACTTC.

The chain is built from TRBV7-9 and TRBJ2-2; D perhaps matches TRBD1 (5 bases). V was pared by 7 bases and J by 5 bases, with 14 bases between. The CDR3 covers 14 residues. The germline CDR1 and CDR2 sequences are SEHNR and FQNEAQ (reference sequence). CDR3 loop: CASTETVSTGELFF. Here the CDR3 DNA reads TGTGCCAGCACCGAGACAGTTTCTACCGGGGAGCTGTTTTTT. The whole variable domain, remainder taken from reference TRBV7-9 and TRBJ2-2, is DTGVSQNPRHKITKRGQNVTFRCDPISEHNRLYWYRQTLGQGPEFLTYFQNEAQLEKSRLLSDRFSAERPKGSFSTLEIQRTEQGDSAMYLCASTETVSTGELFFGEGSRLTVL.

The chain recombines TRBV11-1 with TRBJ2-1; 8 nucleotides agree with TRBD1. This CDR3 is built from 16 residues. The ends lost 5 bases at V and 0 bases at J; junction bases unmatched: 6. Germline V gene lookup returns CDR1 SGHAT and CDR2 FQDESV (reference sequence). The CDR3 DNA sequence: TGTGCCAGCAGCCGGACAGGGCACCACTCCTACAATGAGCAGTTCTTC. As protein: CASSRTGHHSYNEQFF.

The chain carries TRBV5-1 and TRBJ2-2; D might be TRBD2 (5 bases). This CDR3 contains 15 residues. Trimming stripped 3 bases from V and 6 bases from J, with 15 bases between. In germline, CDR1 is SGHRS, CDR2 YFSETQ. CDR3 loop: CASSSVLSGSGELFF. CDR3 DNA: TGCGCCAGCAGCTCCGTCCTCAGCGGATCCGGGGAGCTGTTTTTT.

Only one count was recorded for this clone. This chain joins TRBV2 and TRBJ1-6, with a weak D call TRBD1 (5 bases). There are 12 residues in the CDR3. Trimming shortened V by 5 bases and J by 14 bases, and 13 bases separated the two germline ends. The germline CDR1 and CDR2 sequences are SNHLY and FYNNEI. The CDR3 DNA reads TGTGCCAGCAGTTGGGGCCTCGAGGCCCTCCACTTT. This encodes CASSWGLEALHF.

The chain couples TRBV3-1 (or the pseudogene TRBV3-2) to TRBJ1-1, with no clear D. In germline, CDR1 is LGHDT, CDR2 YNNKEL (reference sequence). Trimming took off 1 base at V and 11 bases at J, with 14 bases between the two ends. The CDR3 runs 13 residues. The CDR3, as DNA: TGTGCCAGCAGCCAAGTAGCGAGAGCTCTTGCTTTCTTT. This sequence encodes CASSQVARALAFF.

In regard to this clone: The sample has other DNA sequences that encode this CDR3 too. This chain joins TRBV9 and TRBJ2-5; 13 nucleotides agree with TRBD2. The CDR3 is 15 amino acids. V was clipped by 4 bases and J by 4 bases; unmatched bases: 4. Germline CDR1 and CDR2: SGDLS and YYNGEE. CDR3 in amino acids: CASSPRTSGGETQYF. The CDR3 DNA sequence: TGTGCCAGCAGCCCCAGGACTAGCGGGGGAGAGACCCAGTACTTC.

This chain connects TRBV7-2 to TRBJ1-6, with 9 nucleotides matching TRBD1. The CDR3 runs to 16 residues. V lost 4 bases and J lost 6; bases outside the gene matches: 7. Germline lookup yields CDR1 SGHTA and CDR2 FQGNSA. The CDR3 DNA is TGTGCCAGCAGCTCCGGGACAGGGAGGGGTAATTCACCCCTCCACTTT. Residues: CASSSGTGRGNSPLHF. Full variable domain (remainder filled in from reference TRBV7-2 and TRBJ1-6): GAGVSQSPSNKVTEKGKDVELRCDPISGHTALYWYRQSLGQGLEFLIYFQGNSAPDKSGLPSDRFSAERTGGSVSTLTIQRTQQEDSAVYLCASSSGTGRGNSPLHFGNGTRLTVT.

The chain joins TRBV7-2 to TRBJ2-1; D is unresolved. This CDR3 spans 14 amino acids. Trimming left V 6 bases short and J 10 bases short, with 19 bases between. Germline CDR1 and CDR2: SGHTA and FQGNSA. The CDR3 region is CASRVGVRPMEQFF. CDR3 sequence (DNA): TGTGCCAGCAGGGTGGGCGTCCGTCCTATGGAGCAGTTCTTC.

The gene calls are TRBV6-5 and TRBJ1-1, with 10 bases identical to TRBD1. The junction had 6 bases not matched to a gene; V was cut back by 11 bases and J by 6 bases. The CDR3 has 12 residues. Per the germline V gene, CDR1 is MNHEY and CDR2 is SVGAGI. CDR3 in amino acids: CAGQGEWPEAFF. CDR3 sequence (DNA): TGTGCCGGACAGGGGGAATGGCCTGAAGCTTTCTTT.

This clone has a single count. J is TRBJ1-2 and V is TRBV5-5; D is possibly TRBD1 (5 bases). The V end was cut by 6 bases, the J end by 2 bases, with 11 bases between. Looked up from germline, CDR1 is SGHKS and CDR2 is YYEKEE (reference sequence). The CDR3 loop spans 13 amino acids. CDR3 coding DNA: TGTGCCAGCATGATGCAGGGAAACTATGGCTACACCTTC. Translating it yields CASMMQGNYGYTF.

The chain recombines TRBV25-1 with TRBJ2-5; D call uncertain. The CDR3 totals 12 residues. V was shortened by 7 bases and J by 0 bases, with 6 bases between the two germline ends. Germline V gene sequence: CDR1 MGHDK, CDR2 SYGVNS. DNA of the CDR3: TGTGCCAGCATGGGCAACCAAGAGACCCAGTACTTC. This gives the protein CASMGNQETQYF. Full variable domain (missing parts from reference TRBV25-1 and TRBJ2-5): EADIYQTPRYLVIGTGKKITLECSQTMGHDKMYWYQQDPGMELHLIHYSYGVNSTEKGDLSSESTVSRIRTEHFPLTLESARPSHTSQYLCASMGNQETQYFGPGTRLLVL.